What follows is one T cell receptor beta chain and its context. The second PCR ran roughly 6 to 11 cycles with a sample-barcoded 5' primer and J-beta primers. MiXCR was run by TCRdb on the 5' RACE reads, yielding one entry per CDR3 protein. The table shows 800,000 to 900,000 distinct CDR3 sequences, with roughly 60% occurring only once. The sample is drawn from a study of blood T cells in healthy people across ages. Looking at the study overall: Template switching retrieved approximately one barcoded beta molecule for each two T cells.

Trimming pared 3 bases from V and 5 bases from J, leaving 15 bases between. This CDR3 is built from 15 residues. Germline-derived CDR1 and CDR2 are SGHNT and YENEEA. The chain combines TRBV11-3 with TRBJ2-3; possibly TRBD1 for D (5 bases). Sequenced material: blood. The source of this sequence is a man aged 25 to 45 in good health. CDR3 DNA sequence: TGTGCCAGCAGCTTGGTGGGTGGGGCGGAAGATACGCAGTATTTT. It specifies CASSLVGGAEDTQYF.